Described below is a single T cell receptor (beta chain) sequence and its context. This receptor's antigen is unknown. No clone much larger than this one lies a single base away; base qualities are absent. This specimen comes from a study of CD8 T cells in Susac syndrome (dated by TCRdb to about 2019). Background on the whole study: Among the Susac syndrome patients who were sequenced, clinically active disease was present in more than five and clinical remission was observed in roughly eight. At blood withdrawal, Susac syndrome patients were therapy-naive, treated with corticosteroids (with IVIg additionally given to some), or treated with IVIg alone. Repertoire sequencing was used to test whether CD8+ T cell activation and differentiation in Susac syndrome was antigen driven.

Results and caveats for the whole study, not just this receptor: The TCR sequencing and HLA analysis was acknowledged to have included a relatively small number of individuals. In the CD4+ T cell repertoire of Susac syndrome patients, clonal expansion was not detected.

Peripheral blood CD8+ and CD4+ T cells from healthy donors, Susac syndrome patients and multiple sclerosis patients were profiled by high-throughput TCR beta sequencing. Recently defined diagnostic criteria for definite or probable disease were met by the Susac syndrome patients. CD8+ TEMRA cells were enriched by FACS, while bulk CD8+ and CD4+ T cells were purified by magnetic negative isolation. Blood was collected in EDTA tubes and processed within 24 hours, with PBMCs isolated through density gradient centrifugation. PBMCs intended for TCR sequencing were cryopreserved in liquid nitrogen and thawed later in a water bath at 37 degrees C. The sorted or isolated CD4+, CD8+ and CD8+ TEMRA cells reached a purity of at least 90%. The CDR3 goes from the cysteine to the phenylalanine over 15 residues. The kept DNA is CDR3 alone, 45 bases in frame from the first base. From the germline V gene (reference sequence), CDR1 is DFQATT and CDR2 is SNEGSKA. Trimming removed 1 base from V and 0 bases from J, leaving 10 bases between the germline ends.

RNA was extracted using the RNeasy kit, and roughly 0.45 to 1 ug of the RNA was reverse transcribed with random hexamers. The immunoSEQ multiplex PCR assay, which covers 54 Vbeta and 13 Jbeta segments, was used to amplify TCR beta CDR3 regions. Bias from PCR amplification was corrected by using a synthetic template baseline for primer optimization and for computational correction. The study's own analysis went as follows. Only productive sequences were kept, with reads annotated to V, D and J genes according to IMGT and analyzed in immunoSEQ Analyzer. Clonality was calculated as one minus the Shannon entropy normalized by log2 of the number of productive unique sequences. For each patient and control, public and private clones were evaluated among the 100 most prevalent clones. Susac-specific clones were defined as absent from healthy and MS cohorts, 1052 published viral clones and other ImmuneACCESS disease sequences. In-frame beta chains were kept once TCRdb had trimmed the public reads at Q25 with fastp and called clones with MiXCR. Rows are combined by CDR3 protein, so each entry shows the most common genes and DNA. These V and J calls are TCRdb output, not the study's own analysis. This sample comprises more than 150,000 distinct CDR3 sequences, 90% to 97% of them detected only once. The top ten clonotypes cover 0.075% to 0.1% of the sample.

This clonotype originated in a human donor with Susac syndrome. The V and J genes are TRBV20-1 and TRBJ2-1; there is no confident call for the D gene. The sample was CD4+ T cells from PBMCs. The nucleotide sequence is TGCAGTGCTAGAGGTATTCCAAGCTCCTACAATGAGCAGTTCTTC. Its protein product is CSARGIPSSYNEQFF.